One sample yielded the 27 T cell receptor beta chains listed below, sequenced in a study of T-cell reconstitution after alpha-beta-depleted transplantation in children. A TCRbeta library incorporating unique molecular identifiers was prepared. TCRdb called the PCR reads again in MiXCR, with one record for every CDR3 protein. The table has more than 400,000 distinct CDR3 sequences, over 9.5% seen once. This sample comprised PBMCs, mostly from graft donor cells, obtained 180 days after TCRalphabeta/CD19-depleted stem cell transplant. These TCRs come from a female patient aged 2 to 10 who had a stem cell transplant for aplastic anemia, so the T cells may come from the graft donor.

The rearrangement links TRBV4-1 to TRBJ2-1; D gene unclear. CDR1 and CDR2 (germline): MGHRA, YSYEKL. The CDR3 runs to 13 residues. Trimming stripped 0 bases from V and 7 bases from J, with 7 bases between. The CDR3 here is CASSQDYANEQFF. The CDR3, as DNA: TGCGCCAGCAGCCAAGATTACGCGAATGAGCAGTTCTTC.

There are many counts of this clonotype. The chain combines TRBV12-3 or TRBV12-4 with TRBJ2-3; 9 nucleotides align to TRBD2. The CDR3 length is 16 residues. V lost 2 bases, J lost 3 bases, and 6 bases stayed unmatched. CDR3 residues: CASSLFPSGRTDTQYF. CDR3 DNA sequence: TGTGCCAGCAGTTTATTCCCCAGCGGGAGGACAGATACGCAGTATTTT.

The V call is TRBV11-2, the J call TRBJ1-2; a weak D match, TRBD1 (5 bases). Trimming removed 0 bases from V and 7 bases from J, with 12 bases in between. Germline V gene lookup returns CDR1 SGHAT and CDR2 FQNNGV. The CDR3 runs 14 residues. This CDR3 is CASSLDQGLGGYTF. The DNA of the CDR3 is TGTGCCAGCAGCTTAGATCAGGGATTGGGTGGCTACACCTTC.

This clonotype was seen at least ten times. V is TRBV28 and J is TRBJ2-7; TRBD1 aligns across 10 bases. The CDR3 spans 17 residues. The germline CDR1 and CDR2 sequences are MDHEN and SYDVKM. J gave up 4 bases and V 2 bases, and 11 bases lay outside the gene matches. The CDR3 region has the DNA TGTGCCAGCAGTTTAAGTGAGGGACAGGGGTATCGGTACGAGCAGTACTTC. Residues: CASSLSEGQGYRYEQYF.

This clonotype was recorded many times. The chain combines TRBV11-2 with TRBJ2-3; 8 bases are shared with TRBD2. The germline V gene has CDR1 SGHAT and CDR2 FQNNGV. After removal of 1 base from V and 0 bases from J, the junction contained 3 bases not matched to a gene. The CDR3 extends over 16 amino acids. Written as DNA, the CDR3 is TGTGCCAGCAGCTTAGGAGTAGCGGGAAGCACAGATACGCAGTATTTT. It specifies CASSLGVAGSTDTQYF.

The chain employs TRBV18 and TRBJ1-5; D unclear. V shed 1 base and J shed 0 bases, with 7 bases lying between them. In germline, CDR1 is KGHSH, CDR2 LQKENI. This CDR3 has 15 amino acids. CDR3 sequence: CASSPQQPSNQPQHF. CDR3 sequence (DNA): TGTGCCAGCTCACCACAGCAACCTAGCAATCAGCCCCAGCATTTT.

The chain recombines TRBV6-5 with TRBJ2-4; 9 bases agree with TRBD1. Germline V CDR1 and CDR2: MNHEY, SVGAGI. V was clipped by 2 bases and J by 5 bases; unmatched bases: 7. The CDR3 runs 16 residues. CDR3 sequence: CASSYTGTGYQNIQYF. The DNA for the CDR3 is TGTGCCAGCAGTTACACCGGGACAGGGTATCAAAACATTCAGTACTTC.

Ten or more counts support this clonotype. The rearrangement joins TRBV12-3 or TRBV12-4 to TRBJ2-5; 8 bases agree with TRBD2. The CDR3 is 15 residues long. Trimming removed 6 bases from V and 5 bases from J; junction bases left unmatched: 11. CDR3 sequence reads: CASSYRPGGPETQYF. The DNA of the CDR3 is TGTGCCAGCAGCTACCGTCCGGGAGGGCCGGAGACCCAGTACTTC.

In this sample, this clonotype turned up a few times. The V call is TRBV20-1, the J call TRBJ2-7; 11 bases match TRBD2. Germline CDR1 reads DFQATT; CDR2 reads SNEGSKA (reference sequence). The CDR3 loop spans 14 amino acids. The ends lost 3 bases at V and 4 bases at J; junction bases unmatched: 5. The CDR3, as DNA: TGCAGTGCTAGGGGGACTAGCGGCCATTACGAGCAGTACGTC. Its translation: CSARGTSGHYEQYV.

J is TRBJ2-6 and V is TRBV5-5, with D possibly being TRBD2 (6 bases). V gave up 7 bases and J gave up 2 bases, with 10 bases separating them. The CDR3 consists of 14 residues. In germline, CDR1 is SGHKS, CDR2 YYEKEE (reference sequence). CDR3 DNA: TGTGCCAGCTCGGAGGGGACTGGGGCCAACGTCCTGACTTTC. It codes for CASSEGTGANVLTF.

In this sample, this clonotype turned up a few times. The V gene is TRBV28, the J gene TRBJ1-6; the D is unclear. The V end lost 2 bases, the J end lost 6 bases, and 11 bases lay between the germline ends. The CDR3 consists of 15 residues. Per germline, CDR1 MDHEN and CDR2 SYDVKM. CDR3 sequence reads: CASSLLGFGNSPLHF. The CDR3 DNA reads as TGTGCCAGCAGTTTACTAGGGTTTGGTAATTCACCCCTCCACTTT.

The sample holds many counts of this clonotype. The chain employs TRBV7-2 and TRBJ2-1; TRBD1 aligns across 10 bases. CDR3 length equals 15 residues. J gave up 4 bases and V 3 bases, and 3 bases lay outside the gene matches. CDR1 is SGHTA and CDR2 is FQGNSA in the germline V gene. The CDR3 loop is CASSFDRGRYNEQFF. The DNA of the CDR3 is TGTGCCAGCAGCTTCGACAGGGGGCGGTACAATGAGCAGTTCTTC.

Concerning this clonotype: At one end, the junction sequence differs from germline, possibly due to a read error. The chain uses TRBV6-1 and TRBJ1-5; D is unclear. The CDR3 extends over 12 amino acids. Germline V CDR1 and CDR2: MNHNS, SASEGT. CDR3 loop: CATRRPNPPQHF. The DNA of the CDR3 is TGTGCCACCCGGAGGCCCAATCCGCCCCAGCATTTT.

This clonotype has more than one count but fewer than ten. The gene calls are TRBV29-1 and TRBJ1-2; D unresolved. This CDR3 is built from 11 residues. Trimming pared 5 bases from V and 5 bases from J, leaving 9 bases between. CDR1 is SQVTM and CDR2 is ANQGSEA in the germline V gene. The CDR3: CSVPRPYGYTF. CDR3 DNA: TGCAGCGTTCCCCGGCCTTATGGCTACACCTTC.

This clonotype has a handful of counts. The chain couples TRBV2 to TRBJ2-7, with D perhaps matching TRBD1 or TRBD2 (7 bases each). Germline CDR1 reads SNHLY; CDR2 reads FYNNEI. This CDR3 contains 15 residues. V was pared by 6 bases and J by 13 bases, with 28 bases between. The CDR3 region is CASRVQGVFGGSKYV. CDR3 DNA sequence: TGTGCCAGCAGAGTCCAGGGGGTCTTCGGCGGGAGCAAATACGTC.

This clonotype has just a few counts. This chain links TRBV7-2 with TRBJ1-2; the D is unclear. Germline V gives CDR1 SGHTA, CDR2 FQGNSA. Trimming took off 1 base at V and 7 bases at J, with 16 bases between the two ends. The CDR3 sequence is 15 residues long. For the CDR3, the DNA is TGTGCCAGCAGCTTAGTAGGCAGGCCCGAAAGTGGCTACACCTTC. Amino acids: CASSLVGRPESGYTF.

The table lists this clonotype with many counts. The chain links TRBV20-1 to TRBJ1-4; 7 nucleotides agree with TRBD1. J was trimmed by 5 bases and V by 1 base; bases with no gene match: 7. Germline loops: CDR1 DFQATT, CDR2 SNEGSKA (reference sequence). This CDR3 region has 15 residues. CDR3 DNA: TGCAGTGCTAGAGTGACGGGACAGAGAAATGAAAAACTGTTTTTT. It encodes CSARVTGQRNEKLFF.

This clonotype was observed a few times. This chain uses TRBV24-1 with TRBJ1-2; 8 nucleotides line up with TRBD1. Trimming removed 0 bases from V and 8 bases from J; junction bases left unmatched: 4. CDR3 length: 14 amino acids. CDR1 and CDR2 (germline): KGHDR, SFDVKD. The CDR3: CATSDLLGQGGYTF. In DNA, the CDR3 is TGTGCCACCAGTGATTTGCTTGGACAGGGCGGCTACACCTTC.

This clonotype was found a few times. In DNA form, the CDR3 reads TGTGCCAGCAGTTTGGCAGGGACCCATGGCTACACCTTC. This codes for CASSLAGTHGYTF. The rearrangement uses TRBV12-3 or TRBV12-4 and TRBJ1-2, with a possible D match to TRBD1 (5 bases). This CDR3 is 13 amino acids long. V lost 3 bases and J lost 6, with 11 bases in between.

At least ten counts were recorded for this clonotype. The chain couples TRBV5-1 to TRBJ2-1; 8 nucleotides align to TRBD1. The CDR3 spans 18 residues. Germline V gene lookup returns CDR1 SGHRS and CDR2 YFSETQ. Trimming took 1 base from V and 3 from J; bases not matched to a gene: 12. The CDR3 sequence is CASSLLVEGTGYYNEQFF. DNA of the CDR3: TGCGCCAGCAGCTTGTTAGTGGAAGGGACAGGCTACTACAATGAGCAGTTCTTC.

This clonotype has just a few counts. The chain combines TRBV6-2 or TRBV6-3 with TRBJ2-7; D is perhaps TRBD2 (5 bases). The CDR3 contains 15 residues. Looked up from germline, CDR1 is MNHEY and CDR2 is SVGEGT. V was shortened by 2 bases and J by 1 base, with 12 bases between the two germline ends. The CDR3: CASSYRRYTSYEQYF. Written as DNA, the CDR3 is TGTGCCAGCAGTTACCGGAGGTATACATCCTACGAGCAGTACTTC.

This clonotype was counted a few times. CDR3 sequence reads: CASSKGRGETQYF. CDR3 coding DNA: TGTGCCAGCAGTAAGGGCCGCGGAGAGACCCAGTACTTC. The chain joins TRBV12-3 or TRBV12-4 to TRBJ2-5; D is unclear. Trimming shortened V by 5 bases and J by 4 bases, and 11 bases separated the two germline ends. The CDR3 covers 13 residues.

For the CDR3, the DNA is TGTGCCAGCAGCCGGCGACTAGCGACCACAGATACGCAGTATTTT. Amino acid sequence: CASSRRLATTDTQYF. V gene TRBV11-2 combines with J gene TRBJ2-3; 8 nucleotides align to TRBD2. The CDR3 is made up of 15 amino acids. Trimming removed 5 bases from V and 2 bases from J; junction bases left unmatched: 6. The germline V gene has CDR1 SGHAT and CDR2 FQNNGV.

This chain joins TRBV27 and TRBJ1-1, with D perhaps TRBD1 (5 bases). The CDR3 has 14 residues. The germline V and J ends were trimmed by 8 bases and 1 base, with 14 bases remaining between them. The germline V gene has CDR1 MNHEY and CDR2 SMNVEV (reference sequence). The CDR3 sequence is CASSSPGQNTEAFF. CDR3 in DNA: TGTGCCAGCTCCTCGCCAGGGCAGAACACTGAAGCTTTCTTT.

This clonotype was seen a few times. V gene TRBV3-1 combines with J gene TRBJ2-1, with 7 bases lining up with TRBD2. CDR1 LGHDT and CDR2 YNNKEL come from the germline V gene (reference sequence). The CDR3 totals 17 residues. Germline trimming cut 0 bases from V and 0 bases from J; bases unmatched to any gene: 5. In DNA, the CDR3 is TGTGCCAGCAGCCAAGATGGGAGGGTTGTCTCCTACAATGAGCAGTTCTTC. This encodes CASSQDGRVVSYNEQFF.

This rearrangement joins TRBV25-1 to TRBJ1-1; the D gene is possibly TRBD1 (5 bases). The germline V gene has CDR1 MGHDK and CDR2 SYGVNS. The V and J ends lost 8 bases and 0 bases respectively, with 10 bases between them. The CDR3 is 13 residues long. The CDR3 loop reads CASRQLMNTEAFF. Here the CDR3 DNA reads TGTGCCAGCCGACAGTTGATGAACACTGAAGCTTTCTTT.

There are many counts of this clonotype. This chain connects TRBV6-5 to TRBJ2-5; 8 positions agree with TRBD1. The CDR3 loop spans 17 amino acids. Germline V lookup: CDR1 MNHEY, CDR2 SVGAGI. After removal of 2 bases from V and 9 bases from J, the junction contained 17 bases not matched to a gene. CDR3 sequence (DNA): TGTGCCAGCAGTTACGGTGAACAGGGGGGAACCCCAGGGGCCCAGTACTTC. This sequence encodes CASSYGEQGGTPGAQYF.